This paragraph reports one TCR beta chain. Its matching antigen is unknown. This CDR3 is built from 15 residues. Germline assignment: CDR1 PRHDT and CDR2 FYEKMQ (reference sequence). Both 60 Vbeta primers and 13 Jbeta primers went into the PCR. TCRdb's table, derived via immunoSEQ multiplex PCR, lists solely in-frame clones and lacks some. The table has about 55,000 clones, 75% to 80% seen once; the top ten hold around 2.6%. The sample is drawn from a study of cytomegalovirus exposure and HLA in healthy donors. Study-wide findings and caveats: Analysis was performed later, and it showed HLA-associated TCR beta chains to be more clonally expanded than equally common others. When presence/absence was analysed, sequencing depth was taken to be roughly uniform across donors. In a later analysis, several top co-occurrence clusters appeared linked to parvovirus B19, influenza, CMV and Epstein-Barr virus. Researchers reported from a later analysis that most CMV-associated TCR beta chains appeared HLA-restricted.

This clonotype was obtained from a female donor in good health and CMV-seronegative. The chain recombines TRBV13 with TRBJ2-5; 7 bases align to TRBD1. The J call may be wrong; the DNA end is better matched by TRBJ2-7. Material: PBMCs. The CDR3 nucleotides read TGTGCCAGCAGCTTAGGAGGACAGGTGGCCTACGAGCAGTACTTC. Translating it yields CASSLGGQVAYEQYF.